The clone carrying this TCR beta chain showed up many times. What it binds is unknown. This CDR3 is built from 15 residues. V lost 6 bases and J 3 bases, leaving 17 bases between the germline ends. These data are taken from a study of tumor-infiltrating lymphocytes in primary liver carcinoma. Starting material for RNA and DNA co-extraction consisted of roughly 17-31 mg of unsorted bulk tissue. The study found over 90% viable tumor cells in every tumor sample. Using a constant-region primer together with ProtoScript II reverse transcriptase, TCR beta cDNA was made from around 500 ng of total RNA. Libraries for TCR beta were built through three nested multiplex PCR rounds, which together made up a slightly modified ARM-PCR procedure. Rounds one and two of PCR, each of roughly 10 cycles, were primed with TRBV1-TRBV30 forward primers and a C-beta reverse primer. In TCRdb, the multiplex PCR reads were re-called with MiXCR into one record per CDR3 protein. The data show 30,000 to 35,000 distinct CDR3 sequences, about 82% seen once.

Study observations and caveats: Only about 7-24% of top clones showed up in all five tumor regions.

The chain employs TRBV12-3 or TRBV12-4 and TRBJ2-5, with D perhaps matching TRBD2 (6 bases). Material: liver tumor tissue from sampling region 5. The subset was: tumor region T5, tumor centre. This TCR came from a man aged 35 to 55 with primary liver carcinoma and hepatitis B virus infection. The CDR3 loop is CASSTYPGSEETQYF. In DNA form, the CDR3 reads TGTGCCAGCAGCACCTACCCCGGGAGCGAAGAGACCCAGTACTTC.